One sample yielded the 23 T cell receptor beta chains listed below, sequenced in a study of blood T cell repertoires in COVID-19. The data were produced by immunoSEQ multiplex PCR, yet TCRdb's version contains in-frame clones alone and is incomplete. Of roughly 180,000 clones in the sample, approximately 80% were seen once. Sequenced input: PBMCs or T cells enriched from blood (not recorded which). The receptors derive from a woman aged 55 to 70 who had recovered from COVID-19.

The chain uses TRBV4-1 and TRBJ1-1; no clear D. Germline assignment: CDR1 MGHRA and CDR2 YSYEKL. There are 13 residues in the CDR3. Trimming removed 5 bases from V and 1 base from J, with 8 bases in between. The CDR3 DNA reads TGCGCCAGCAGCTTTCCGGGGAACACTGAAGCTTTCTTT. Protein product: CASSFPGNTEAFF.

This clone occurred once. The chain is built from TRBV18 and TRBJ1-1; 8 bases are a match to TRBD1. V shed 3 bases and J 0 bases; nucleotides not matched to a gene: 3. This CDR3 has 15 residues. Per the germline V gene, CDR1 is KGHSH and CDR2 is LQKENI. The DNA of the CDR3 is TGTGCCAGCTCACCTCAGGGGGCTATGAACACTGAAGCTTTCTTT. Protein product: CASSPQGAMNTEAFF.

The chain joins TRBV7-8 to TRBJ2-3, with a weak D call TRBD2 (6 bases). Germline values: CDR1 SGHVS, CDR2 FQNEAQ. V gave up 0 bases and J gave up 1 base, with 14 bases separating them. This CDR3 contains 17 residues. CDR3 loop: CASSLAGFPGGTDTQYF. The CDR3 coding sequence is TGTGCCAGCAGCTTAGCGGGCTTCCCGGGGGGCACAGATACGCAGTATTTT.

The chain has TRBV5-1 and TRBJ1-6, with TRBD1 matching 11 bases. V dropped 2 bases and J dropped 8; count of bases not matched to a gene: 3. The CDR3 is 15 amino acids. Germline V lookup: CDR1 SGHRS, CDR2 YFSETQ. Here the CDR3 reads CASSFTGQGDSPLHF. CDR3 DNA sequence: TGCGCCAGCAGCTTTACGGGACAGGGGGATTCACCCCTCCACTTT.

This chain links TRBV18 with TRBJ1-2; D possibly corresponds to TRBD1 (6 bases). Germline V gene data show CDR1 as KGHSH and CDR2 as LQKENI. The CDR3 runs to 12 residues. V was cut by 2 bases and J by 7 bases, with 8 bases left in between. As DNA, the CDR3 is TGTGCCAGCTCACCAGTACAGGGTGGCTACACCTTC. Translating it yields CASSPVQGGYTF.

V usage is TRBV5-6 and J usage is TRBJ1-1, with 7 positions matching TRBD1. V was pared by 2 bases and J by 1 base, with 2 bases of the junction left unmatched. This CDR3 has 14 amino acids. CDR1 and CDR2 from the germline V gene are SGHDT and YYEEEE. The CDR3 DNA reads TGTGCCAGCAGCTTACAGGGGAGGAACACTGAAGCTTTCTTT. Translated: CASSLQGRNTEAFF.

This chain connects TRBV27 to TRBJ1-2; TRBD1 matches 8 bases. The CDR3 is made up of 15 amino acids. From germline, CDR1 is MNHEY and CDR2 SMNVEV (reference sequence). J gave up 0 bases and V 6 bases, and 6 bases lay outside the gene matches. Here the CDR3 DNA reads TGTGCCAGCAGAAAGACAGGGGCTCCTAACTATGGCTACACCTTC. This translates into CASRKTGAPNYGYTF.

In DNA form, the CDR3 reads TGTGCCAGCTACCTACCGGGACATTCTAGCTACGAGCAGTACTTC. It yields the protein CASYLPGHSSYEQYF. The J gene is TRBJ2-7, the V gene TRBV2, with TRBD1 as a possible D gene (6 bases). The CDR3 is made up of 15 amino acids. Trimming cost V 8 bases and J 3 bases, with 20 bases left between them. The V gene's germline CDR1 is SNHLY and CDR2 FYNNEI. The entire variable domain, with the rest obtained from reference TRBV2 and TRBJ2-7, is as follows: EPEVTQTPSHQVTQMGQEVILRCVPISNHLYFYWYRQILGQKVEFLVSFYNNEISEKSEIFDDQFSVERPDGSNFTLKIRSTKLEDSAMYFCASYLPGHSSYEQYFGPGTRLTVT.

The chain joins TRBV7-3 to TRBJ1-1, with 7 bases that match TRBD1. Germline V lookup: CDR1 SGHTA, CDR2 FQGTGA. The junction had 13 bases not matched to a gene; V was cut back by 5 bases and J by 4 bases. This CDR3 spans 16 amino acids. CDR3 in amino acids: CASSPQGTVLGTEAFF. CDR3 in DNA: TGTGCCAGCAGCCCACAAGGGACAGTCTTAGGCACTGAAGCTTTCTTT.

This clone was seen only a few times. V gene TRBV6-4 combines with J gene TRBJ1-1; D not resolved. The CDR3 is made up of 14 amino acids. Per the germline V gene, CDR1 is MRHNA and CDR2 is SNTAGT. Trimming cost V 0 bases and J 1 base, with 6 bases left between them. The CDR3 bases are TGTGCCAGCAGTGACTCCCCAGGGAACACTGAAGCTTTCTTT. Protein product: CASSDSPGNTEAFF.

Comment on this clone: In the same sample, other DNA sequences code for this CDR3. This rearrangement joins TRBV5-1 to TRBJ2-1, with TRBD2 matching 7 bases. CDR3 length: 15 amino acids. V shed 0 bases, J shed 0 bases, and the junction held 0 bases outside the gene matches. Germline-derived CDR1 and CDR2 are SGHRS and YFSETQ. As DNA, the CDR3 is TGCGCCAGCAGCTTGGGCGGGAGCTCCTACAATGAGCAGTTCTTC. Translation gives CASSLGGSSYNEQFF.

This clone was recorded at least ten times. The chain couples TRBV6-5 to TRBJ2-5; tentatively, D is TRBD1 (6 bases). The CDR3 runs 14 residues. The V end lost 3 bases, the J end lost 1 base, and 9 bases lay between the germline ends. Germline CDR1 MNHEY, CDR2 SVGAGI. As DNA, the CDR3 is TGTGCCAGCAGTTATGGGGACACCCAAGAGACCCAGTACTTC. It specifies CASSYGDTQETQYF.

In its sample, this clone was seen a few times. The rearrangement uses TRBV11-2 and TRBJ2-3; 7 bases match TRBD1. Per the germline V gene, CDR1 is SGHAT and CDR2 is FQNNGV. V gave up 0 bases and J gave up 1 base; unmatched junction bases: 13. This CDR3 has 19 residues. CDR3 loop: CASSLDCYGRTGCTDTQYF. CDR3 coding DNA: TGTGCCAGCAGCTTAGATTGTTATGGCAGGACAGGCTGCACAGATACGCAGTATTTT.

J is TRBJ2-1 and V is TRBV25-1, with TRBD1 matching 7 bases. The CDR3 consists of 15 residues. V was pared by 4 bases and J by 7 bases, with 10 bases of the junction left unmatched. Germline CDR1 is MGHDK and CDR2 is SYGVNS. The CDR3 DNA is TGTGCCAGCAGTGCCCCGGGACAGAACTCGAATGAGCAGTTCTTC. Translating it yields CASSAPGQNSNEQFF.

The table lists this clone with a count of one. The chain joins TRBV5-1 to TRBJ1-4, with D perhaps matching TRBD1 (6 bases). Looked up from germline, CDR1 is SGHRS and CDR2 is YFSETQ. CDR3 size: 15 residues. The V end lost 1 base, the J end lost 8 bases, and 15 bases lay between the germline ends. This chain's CDR3 is CASSLRGGHGEKLFF. The CDR3, as DNA: TGCGCCAGCAGCTTGAGGGGGGGACACGGGGAAAAACTGTTTTTT.

The chain carries TRBV6-1 and TRBJ1-4; the D is unclear. Trimming took 3 bases from V and 7 from J, leaving 6 bases between them. Germline CDR1 reads MNHNS; CDR2 reads SASEGT. CDR3 length: 12 amino acids. The CDR3 loop reads CASSDPLEKLFF. The CDR3, as DNA: TGTGCCAGCAGTGACCCTCTTGAAAAACTGTTTTTT.

The rearrangement links TRBV28 to TRBJ2-1, with 7 bases that match TRBD1. The V and J ends lost 4 bases and 3 bases, in that order; junction bases with no gene match: 0. The CDR3 length is 13 residues. Germline V gives CDR1 MDHEN, CDR2 SYDVKM. For the CDR3, the DNA is TGTGCCAGCAGTTGGGACAGCTACAATGAGCAGTTCTTC. Encoded protein: CASSWDSYNEQFF.

This clone has a single count. V gene TRBV7-8 combines with J gene TRBJ2-5; 7 bases map to TRBD1. The germline V gene has CDR1 SGHVS and CDR2 FQNEAQ. This CDR3 comprises 15 residues. The J segment lost 1 base and the V segment lost 4 bases, leaving 6 bases of the junction unmatched. The CDR3 sequence: CASSYTGTAQETQYF. The CDR3 DNA follows: TGTGCCAGCAGCTACACCGGGACAGCCCAAGAGACCCAGTACTTC.

The chain carries TRBV5-8 and TRBJ2-3; 11 bases align to TRBD2. Germline V lookup: CDR1 SGHTS, CDR2 YDEGEE. The V segment lost 4 bases and the J segment 0 bases; nucleotides outside the gene matches: 7. This CDR3 comprises 17 residues. The CDR3 sequence: CASSTGTSGTSTDTQYF. For the CDR3, the DNA is TGTGCCAGCAGCACCGGGACTAGCGGAACTAGCACAGATACGCAGTATTTT.

V and J are TRBV28 and TRBJ1-5; TRBD1 is a possible D gene (5 bases). Germline-derived CDR1 and CDR2 are MDHEN and SYDVKM. The V gene lost 6 bases and the J gene lost 5 bases, with 11 bases spanning the gap. This CDR3 region has 13 residues. CDR3 protein: CASSLDSYQPQHF. In DNA, the CDR3 is TGTGCCAGCAGCCTTGACAGCTATCAGCCCCAGCATTTT.

There are a few counts of this clone. The chain couples TRBV2 to TRBJ1-3; a weak D match, TRBD1 (5 bases). The V gene lost 5 bases and the J gene lost 9 bases, with 17 bases spanning the gap. The CDR3 has 14 amino acids. CDR1 is SNHLY, CDR2 FYNNEI, per germline. CDR3: CASSSQRGQTTIYF. The DNA of the CDR3 is TGTGCCAGCAGTTCGCAAAGGGGCCAAACCACCATATATTTT.

The V call is TRBV28, the J call TRBJ2-3, with 10 bases that match TRBD1. The CDR3 runs to 15 residues. Losses at the gene ends were 6 bases for V and 6 bases for J; bases not matched to a gene: 9. The germline CDR1 and CDR2 sequences are MDHEN and SYDVKM. The CDR3 DNA reads as TGTGCCAGCAGGTTCTCAAGGGACAGGGGTGATACGCAGTATTTT. Its protein product is CASRFSRDRGDTQYF.

V and J are TRBV27 and TRBJ2-3; a possible D gene is TRBD1 (6 bases). The V and J ends lost 5 bases and 2 bases respectively, with 11 bases between them. Germline values: CDR1 MNHEY, CDR2 SMNVEV (reference sequence). The CDR3 contains 14 residues. DNA for the CDR3: TGTGCCAGCAGTAGGGCAGGGGACACAGATACGCAGTATTTT. Its translation is CASSRAGDTDTQYF.